This entry lists 20 T cell receptor beta chains sequenced from one sample in a study of shared clonotypes between healthy human individuals. Repertoires were generated with immunoSEQ multiplex PCR, while TCRdb's copy carries only in-frame clones and drops some. The repertoire holds about 530,000 clones, with almost 80% as singletons. Input material: PBMCs. The receptors originated from a woman aged 40 to 49 in good health. Some clones in this sample may be carry-over from other donors' samples.

The CDR3 DNA reads TGTGCCTGGTCCTTCACCACATTAGGCGAGCAGTACTTC. It encodes CAWSFTTLGEQYF. V and J are TRBV30 and TRBJ2-7; D is unresolved. CDR3 length equals 13 residues. From germline, CDR1 is GTSNPN and CDR2 SVGIG (reference sequence). V lost 5 bases, J lost 6 bases, and 17 bases lay in between.

This clone was found a few times. Other nucleotide sequences in the sample specify the same CDR3. The chain joins TRBV19 to TRBJ2-5; TRBD1 might be the D (6 bases). CDR3 length: 13 amino acids. V was shortened by 0 bases and J by 4 bases, with 6 bases between the two germline ends. The germline gives CDR1 LNHDA, CDR2 SQIVND (reference sequence). DNA of the CDR3: TGTGCCAGTAGTATAGACAGGGGAGAGACCCAGTACTTC. Translated, it gives CASSIDRGETQYF.

V is TRBV28 and J is TRBJ2-1; 12 bases fit TRBD2. J gave up 5 bases and V 3 bases, and 2 bases lay outside the gene matches. CDR1 and CDR2 (germline): MDHEN, SYDVKM. CDR3 length: 15 residues. In DNA, the CDR3 is TGTGCCAGCAGTTTTCTAGCGGGAGGGAACAATGAGCAGTTCTTC. It encodes CASSFLAGGNNEQFF. The variable domain in full, with the rest retrieved from reference TRBV28 and TRBJ2-1, is DVKVTQSSRYLVKRTGEKVFLECVQDMDHENMFWYRQDPGLGLRLIYFSYDVKMKEKGDIPEGYSVSREKKERFSLILESASTNQTSMYLCASSFLAGGNNEQFFGPGTRLTVL.

The V gene is TRBV5-1, the J gene TRBJ2-7; 8 bases fit TRBD2. The germline V gene encodes CDR1 SGHRS and CDR2 YFSETQ. V shed 0 bases, J shed 2 bases, and the junction held 1 base outside the gene matches. The CDR3 covers 14 residues. The CDR3 is CASSLAGGAYEQYF. Written as DNA, the CDR3 is TGCGCCAGCAGCTTGGCCGGGGGGGCCTACGAGCAGTACTTC. Full variable domain (missing parts from reference TRBV5-1 and TRBJ2-7): KAGVTQTPRYLIKTRGQQVTLSCSPISGHRSVSWYQQTPGQGLQFLFEYFSETQRNKGNFPGRFSGRQFSNSRSEMNVSTLELGDSALYLCASSLAGGAYEQYFGPGTRLTVT.

This clone was seen repeatedly, ten times or more. V usage is TRBV7-2 and J usage is TRBJ2-2, with D unclear. Trimming shortened V by 5 bases and J by 6 bases, and 16 bases separated the two germline ends. CDR3 length: 15 amino acids. Germline V gene data show CDR1 as SGHTA and CDR2 as FQGNSA. This CDR3 reads CASSKEVGSPGELFF. For the CDR3, the DNA is TGTGCCAGCAGCAAAGAGGTGGGCTCGCCCGGGGAGCTGTTTTTT. Based on the CDR3 plus reference TRBV7-2 and TRBJ2-2, the full variable domain is GAGVSQSPSNKVTEKGKDVELRCDPISGHTALYWYRQSLGQGLEFLIYFQGNSAPDKSGLPSDRFSAERTGGSVSTLTIQRTQQEDSAVYLCASSKEVGSPGELFFGEGSRLTVL.

The V gene is TRBV5-1, the J gene TRBJ1-2, with 10 bases identical to TRBD1. After removal of 3 bases from V and 5 bases from J, the junction contained 4 bases not matched to a gene. Germline loops: CDR1 SGHRS, CDR2 YFSETQ. There are 14 residues in the CDR3. CDR3 in DNA: TGCGCCAGCAGCTGGGACAGGGGTGGGTATGGCTACACCTTC. This sequence encodes CASSWDRGGYGYTF.

As concerns this clone: Other DNA sequences in the sample encode the same CDR3. The V call is TRBV11-2, the J call TRBJ2-5, with D possibly matching TRBD2 (5 bases). The CDR3 runs 14 residues. The germline CDR1 and CDR2 sequences are SGHAT and FQNNGV. Deletions cut 1 base from V and 1 base from J, with 7 bases between. CDR3: CASSLGTAQETQYF. The CDR3 DNA reads as TGTGCCAGCAGCTTAGGGACTGCCCAAGAGACCCAGTACTTC.

The rearrangement uses TRBV5-1 and TRBJ2-1; D gene ambiguous. V lost 0 bases and J lost 5, with 12 bases in between. This CDR3 is built from 15 residues. Germline CDR1 SGHRS, CDR2 YFSETQ. Here the CDR3 DNA reads TGCGCCAGCAGCTTGGCAGTCACTTCAGACAATGAGCAGTTCTTC. Its protein product is CASSLAVTSDNEQFF. The whole variable domain, remainder taken from reference TRBV5-1 and TRBJ2-1, is KAGVTQTPRYLIKTRGQQVTLSCSPISGHRSVSWYQQTPGQGLQFLFEYFSETQRNKGNFPGRFSGRQFSNSRSEMNVSTLELGDSALYLCASSLAVTSDNEQFFGPGTRLTVL.

The V and J genes are TRBV9 and TRBJ2-3; 12 positions match TRBD2. Germline V CDR1 and CDR2: SGDLS, YYNGEE. Trimming took 0 bases from V and 6 from J; bases not matched to a gene: 2. There are 15 residues in the CDR3. The CDR3 DNA follows: TGTGCCAGCAGCGTAGCTACTAGCGGGAGGGATACGCAGTATTTT. As protein: CASSVATSGRDTQYF.

The gene calls are TRBV19 and TRBJ2-5; 8 nucleotides align to TRBD2. Germline-derived CDR1 and CDR2 are LNHDA and SQIVND (reference sequence). J lost 1 base, V lost 2 bases, and 3 bases had no gene match. The CDR3 contains 15 residues. CDR3: CASSIPSGRQETQYF. The CDR3 DNA reads TGTGCCAGTAGTATACCTAGCGGGCGCCAAGAGACCCAGTACTTC.

V is TRBV4-2 and J is TRBJ2-7, with 12 positions matching TRBD2. Looked up from germline, CDR1 is LGHNA and CDR2 is YNFKEQ. This CDR3 comprises 17 residues. V dropped 2 bases and J dropped 4; count of bases not matched to a gene: 9. CDR3 bases: TGTGCCAGCAGCCAAAAGCTAGCGGGAGGGCGTAGTTACGAGCAGTACTTC. It encodes CASSQKLAGGRSYEQYF.

This chain uses TRBV4-1 with TRBJ2-1; 7 nucleotides agree with TRBD2. The CDR3 is 16 amino acids. V trimming: 0 bases; J trimming: 5 bases; junction bases outside the gene matches: 7. Per the germline V gene, CDR1 is MGHRA and CDR2 is YSYEKL. The CDR3 here is CASSQERASGDNEQFF. In DNA form, the CDR3 reads TGCGCCAGCAGCCAAGAAAGGGCTAGCGGAGACAATGAGCAGTTCTTC.

J is TRBJ1-1 and V is TRBV6-4; possibly TRBD1 for D (5 bases). CDR1 and CDR2 from the germline V gene are MRHNA and SNTAGT. This CDR3 is built from 13 residues. Trimming removed 5 bases from V and 2 bases from J, with 9 bases in between. CDR3 amino acids: CASSRDLNTEAFF. CDR3 DNA sequence: TGTGCCAGCAGTCGGGACCTAAACACTGAAGCTTTCTTT.

This clone was detected only once. The V and J genes are TRBV14 and TRBJ2-1, with D perhaps TRBD2 (6 bases). CDR1 is SGHDN, CDR2 FVKESK, per germline. The CDR3 is 15 residues long. The V end was cut by 2 bases, the J end by 7 bases, with 15 bases between. The CDR3 spells CASSQLPTRWNEQFF. CDR3 bases: TGTGCCAGCAGCCAACTCCCGACTAGGTGGAATGAGCAGTTCTTC.

V usage is TRBV18 and J usage is TRBJ1-5; D not resolved. The CDR3 length is 14 residues. Trimming pared 3 bases from V and 4 bases from J, leaving 10 bases between. Germline V gene lookup returns CDR1 KGHSH and CDR2 LQKENI. The CDR3 nucleotides read TGTGCCAGCTCACCCTCCTCGCAGAATCAGCCCCAGCATTTT. Translated, it gives CASSPSSQNQPQHF. The complete variable domain, with remaining parts taken from reference TRBV18 and TRBJ1-5, reads NAGVMQNPRHLVRRRGQEARLRCSPMKGHSHVYWYRQLPEEGLKFMVYLQKENIIDESGMPKERFSAEFPKEGPSILRIQQVVRGDSAAYFCASSPSSQNQPQHFGDGTRLSIL.

V gene TRBV30 combines with J gene TRBJ2-5; TRBD2 is a possible D gene (5 bases). Per the germline V gene, CDR1 is GTSNPN and CDR2 is SVGIG (reference sequence). The length of the CDR3 is 13 residues. The V gene lost 1 base and the J gene lost 5 bases, with 11 bases spanning the gap. CDR3 DNA sequence: TGTGCCTGGAGTGCGGGGTACGGTGAGACCCAGTACTTC. Translation gives CAWSAGYGETQYF.

The chain is built from TRBV9 and TRBJ1-1; 11 positions agree with TRBD1. This CDR3 is 15 amino acids long. The germline V gene encodes CDR1 SGDLS and CDR2 YYNGEE. J lost 8 bases, V lost 0 bases, and 6 bases had no gene match. The CDR3 spells CASSVGPGQGGEAFF. In DNA, the CDR3 is TGTGCCAGCAGCGTAGGCCCGGGACAGGGGGGGGAAGCTTTCTTT. The whole variable domain, filled in from reference TRBV9 and TRBJ1-1, reads DSGVTQTPKHLITATGQRVTLRCSPRSGDLSVYWYQQSLDQGLQFLIQYYNGEERAKGNILERFSAQQFPDLHSELNLSSLELGDSALYFCASSVGPGQGGEAFFGQGTRLTVV.

The rearrangement uses TRBV2 and TRBJ1-5; TRBD1 matches 8 bases. The CDR3 spans 18 residues. Germline trimming cut 5 bases from V and 3 bases from J; bases unmatched to any gene: 15. Germline V lookup: CDR1 SNHLY, CDR2 FYNNEI. The CDR3 nucleotides read TGTGCCAGCAGTCCACCCCCGAAGACAGGGGAGACCAATCAGCCCCAGCATTTT. Its translation: CASSPPPKTGETNQPQHF.

This chain uses TRBV5-1 with TRBJ2-2, with TRBD1 identical over 8 bases. The V segment lost 1 base and the J segment 3 bases; nucleotides outside the gene matches: 2. CDR1 is SGHRS, CDR2 YFSETQ, per germline. The CDR3 is 15 residues long. The CDR3 nucleotides are TGCGCCAGCAGCTTGCTACAGGGGGACACCGGGGAGCTGTTTTTT. This codes for CASSLLQGDTGELFF.

The chain is built from TRBV18 and TRBJ2-1; no clear D gene. V shed 4 bases and J shed 1 base, with 17 bases lying between them. Looked up from germline, CDR1 is KGHSH and CDR2 is LQKENI. The CDR3 is made up of 17 amino acids. This CDR3 reads CASSRRTTFNSYNEQFF. Written as DNA, the CDR3 is TGTGCCAGCTCACGACGGACCACTTTTAATTCCTACAATGAGCAGTTCTTC.